The text below deals with one T cell receptor (beta chain). The data were obtained in a study of shared clonotypes between healthy human individuals. Sequencing used immunoSEQ multiplex PCR; TCRdb keeps in-frame clones, though not all of them. In the table there are 470,000 or so clones, approximately 82% of which are singletons. The CDR3 covers 17 residues. V lost 3 bases to trimming and J lost 0 bases, with 15 bases between them. Germline V gives CDR1 KGHSH, CDR2 LQKENI. The clonotype originates from a woman aged 40 to 50 in good health. Some clones in this sample may be carry-over from other donors' samples. The chain recombines TRBV18 with TRBJ2-1, with D hard to call. The source material was PBMCs. CDR3 region: CASSPQGLTSSYNEQFF. The DNA for the CDR3 is TGTGCCAGCTCACCCCAAGGCCTGACGAGCTCCTACAATGAGCAGTTCTTC.